This entry is about one TCR beta chain. Its antigen is undetermined. The data belong to a study of shared clonotypes between healthy human individuals. Overall study results and limits: A few donors showed sharing of 4.5% to 6% of naive CD4 clonotypes. Represented genetic and exposure-history diversity was restricted by having few donors.

Clones were sequenced by immunoSEQ multiplex PCR, and TCRdb holds only the in-frame ones, with some missing. Of 950,000 to 1,100,000 clones in the sample, approximately 80% are singletons; the top ten hold 0.55% to 0.7%. The germline gives CDR1 SQVTM, CDR2 ANQGSEA. This CDR3 contains 13 residues. V gave up 4 bases and J gave up 2 bases, with 12 bases separating them. The sample comprised memory CD4+ T cells from PBMCs. The subset was: CD45RA-negative fraction. The TCR comes from a man aged 18 to 30 in good health. Some clones in this sample may be carry-over from other donors' samples. This sequence joins TRBV29-1 and TRBJ2-7, with D maybe TRBD2 (6 bases). CDR3: CSVGEVNTYEQYF. The DNA of the CDR3 is TGCAGCGTTGGGGAGGTTAACACCTACGAGCAGTACTTC.